Following are 3 T cell receptor beta chains from one sample sequenced in a study of cytomegalovirus exposure and HLA in healthy donors. Data came from immunoSEQ multiplex PCR; TCRdb stores just in-frame clones and leaves some out. This table holds 150,000 to 200,000 clones, 84% found once. What was sequenced was PBMCs. These receptors came from a man younger than 35 in good health and CMV-seropositive.

This chain uses TRBV27 with TRBJ2-7; 8 positions agree with TRBD2. In germline, CDR1 is MNHEY, CDR2 SMNVEV (reference sequence). The CDR3 is 15 residues long. Unmatched junction bases numbered 1, after V lost 0 bases and J lost 0 bases. The DNA of the CDR3 is TGTGCCAGCAGTTTATCACTAGCGGACTCCTACGAGCAGTACTTC. This sequence encodes CASSLSLADSYEQYF.

CDR3 bases: TGTGCCAGCAGCTCACAGGGCCTGAACACTGAAGCTTTCTTT. The encoded protein is CASSSQGLNTEAFF. This chain joins TRBV9 and TRBJ1-1, with D possibly matching TRBD1 (6 bases). The CDR3 covers 14 residues. Germline-derived CDR1 and CDR2 are SGDLS and YYNGEE. Deletions cut 4 bases from V and 0 bases from J, with 10 bases between. Based on the CDR3 plus reference TRBV9 and TRBJ1-1, the full variable domain is DSGVTQTPKHLITATGQRVTLRCSPRSGDLSVYWYQQSLDQGLQFLIQYYNGEERAKGNILERFSAQQFPDLHSELNLSSLELGDSALYFCASSSQGLNTEAFFGQGTRLTVV.

This chain links TRBV19 with TRBJ2-1; D perhaps matches TRBD2 (5 bases). Germline CDR1 reads LNHDA; CDR2 reads SQIVND (reference sequence). Between the trimmed V and J ends, which lost 4 bases and 1 base, there was a span of 5 bases. This CDR3 region has 13 residues. CDR3 loop: CASSSGSYNEQFF. The CDR3 DNA is TGTGCCAGTAGTAGCGGGTCCTACAATGAGCAGTTCTTC.